This TCR beta chain was identified during a study of cytomegalovirus exposure and HLA in healthy donors (TCRdb year 2017). For the study in its entirety: In an earlier analysis of 550 to 750 of the donors, about 260 Gb of sequence data and 100 million or so unique TCR beta sequences from 150 million to 200 million T cells were reported. About 280 gigabases of sequencing data and 70 million to 100 million unique TCR sequences were included in an early release covering under 650 HLA-typed donors. Of the roughly 400 genotyped donors, 75% to 85% were placed in the genetic ancestry cluster associated with self-reported Caucasian donors. The study was designed to test whether signatures of past pathogen exposure could be identified by cataloging public T cell receptors. Using immunosequencing, the study profiled T cell repertoires from about 620 subjects and related those repertoires to cytomegalovirus serostatus. Along with the approximately 650-subject first cohort, a separate validation cohort of more than 90 different subjects was used. To predict cytomegalovirus infection status, the study brought together high-throughput TCR immunosequencing, statistical association of individual TCRs with disease status, and machine learning. To study patterns of TCR occurrence, a later analysis re-analyzed previously published TCR beta repertoires from 500 to 850 donors and added high-resolution HLA genotyping. The later analysis used no new phenotypic data to find candidate immune exposures, relying instead on TCR beta sequences and their occurrence across donors. An earlier analysis of some 600 of the donors applied high-throughput TCR beta sequencing to assess whether each TCR beta V gene segment acted as functional or pseudogenic. Donor age, sex, ethnicity and CMV serostatus were compiled together with the repertoire data. In a later genetic analysis, genome-wide SNP genotypes for about three fifths of the roughly 670 donors were used, and that subset was treated as a discovery cohort. Every repertoire in the discovery cohort had been generated on one and the same sequencing platform. HLA typing covered class I and class II loci at four-digit resolution. Typing coverage differed by locus: A, B, C, DRB1 and DQB1 were typed in roughly 620-630 donors, DQA1 in about 500, DPA1 in approximately 600, and DPB1 in approximately 450. Four or five DR-DQ haplotypes were handled as single units for association and clustering because linkage in the cohort was strong. On average, around 230,000 unique TCR beta nucleotide sequences were sequenced per donor among 398 genotyped donors of the cohort, with around 19% of those sequences being non-productive. Results and caveats for the whole study, not just this receptor: A cluster of highly shared sequence variants was judged likely to be a technical artifact of the sequencing pipeline. A few of the identified cytomegalovirus-associated TCR beta chains were confirmed in vitro to be specific for cytomegalovirus antigens. Only TCR beta chains were sequenced in this cohort, and the absence of alpha or paired-chain data limited detectable features. When HLA alleles, especially DR and DQ, strongly co-occurred, TCR associations were difficult to assign to individual alleles. While some public TCRs were present in many individuals, most TCR sequences turned up only very rarely across donors. In a later analysis, more than 15,000 TCR beta sequences were associated with specific HLA alleles at a false discovery rate of 0.05. The classifier was reported to diagnose cytomegalovirus status with high specificity and sensitivity in both the original and validation cohorts. The authors suggested that the approach could potentially be generalized to other disease states and immunological phenotypes. In a later analysis, TCR association rates were found to vary across HLA loci, with the most associated TCRs seen for DRB1 alleles and the fewest for HLA-C alleles. A further reported finding was that TCR beta sequences accurately predicted the HLA-A and HLA-B alleles for most subjects in the first cohort. A later analysis found that most CMV-associated TCR beta chains appeared HLA-restricted, with HLA associations seemingly driven largely by CMV exposure. Because counts were too low, 15 to 20 rarely observed V segments, including chromosome 9 orphons, were excluded from the earlier analysis of around 590 of the donors. An earlier analysis of some 560 of the donors showed that most TCR beta V segments appeared in productive rearrangements either about 90% or about 30% of the time, which broadly matched IMGT annotations. In a later analysis, several top co-occurrence clusters were reported to appear linked to parvovirus B19, influenza, CMV and Epstein-Barr virus. Because some donors lacked HLA typing at each locus, the association tests relied only on the typed subset. Some IMGT-functional V segments, including TRBV6-2 and TRBV6-3, could not be distinguished by the 87-base-pair reads and were therefore excluded. In a later analysis, HLA-associated TCR beta chains were found to be more clonally expanded and to have lower generation probabilities than equally common non-associated chains. Linkage disequilibrium might explain the correlated functional status among segregating V segments, but an unknown experimental factor could not be ruled out. CMV serostatus was the only immune exposure information available for the cohort. In the study, approximately 150 TCR beta chains were listed as associated with cytomegalovirus. Presence/absence analyses assumed roughly uniform sequencing depth across donors, an assumption that may not hold. V-gene and J-gene trimming of TCR beta chains was associated with a missense DCLRE1C variant in a later genetic analysis, and the association was replicated in an independent cohort. Compared with the roughly 670-donor mean, donors in an Asian-associated ancestry cluster had fewer N-insertions in productive TCRs, according to a later genetic analysis.

In total, roughly 670 healthy bone marrow donors made up the cohort. At the time of sampling, every cohort member was nominally healthy, though immune exposures that went unrecorded were likely present. The donor was CMV seronegative and was included in the group of around 320 seronegative cohort members. Every donor gave a peripheral blood sample, and the peripheral blood mononuclear cells from that sample were used for TCR beta sequencing. Genomic DNA extraction from the blood cell samples was performed with the Qiagen DNeasy Blood Extraction Kit. The method was the immunoSEQ multiplex PCR assay. For the multiplex PCR, a mixture combining 60 forward primers for TCR Vbeta segments and 13 reverse primers for TCR Jbeta segments was used. Amplification of the CDR3 region of rearranged TCR beta genes was performed with a multiplex PCR assay on genomic DNA. The amplified TCR beta libraries were sequenced on the Illumina HiSeq System as 87-base-pair reads. The published analysis was carried out like this. A later analysis counted some 80 million unique TCR beta chains across the 640 or so repertoires, and about 10 million of these chains were shared by at least two donors. To remove PCR and sequencing errors, raw reads were error-corrected and collapsed into unique sequences using a nearest-neighbor algorithm that merged closely related sequences. CDR3 sequences were aligned to IMGT reference sequences to assign V, D and J gene segments. Each retained sequence needed at least a six-nucleotide match to both a V gene segment and a J gene segment. Rearrangements were classified as productive when the CDR3 lacked stop codons and remained in frame with V and J, and all other rearrangements were classified as non-productive. CDR3 was defined by IMGT convention, running from the second conserved V-encoded cysteine to the conserved J-encoded phenylalanine. In an earlier analysis of just under 600 of the donors, sequences lacking an unambiguous match to a single V gene segment were excluded. An earlier analysis of 587 of the donors called V segments functional above 56.7% productive rearrangements and segregating when the between-donor standard deviation exceeded 5%. A statistical classification framework was built to diagnose cytomegalovirus status from the catalog of TCR beta chain sequences. In a later analysis, V and J genes were assigned by comparing TCR nucleotide sequences against IMGT/GENE-DB human TR gene sequences. Using the TCRdist pipeline, a later analysis assigned CDR3 sequences along with most-parsimonious VDJ recombination scenarios. In a later analysis, each TCR beta chain was defined by its CDR3 amino acid sequence together with its V-gene family, and reads without a unique V-gene family were excluded. In a later analysis, 550 to 650 highly shared, low-generation-probability nucleotide sequences were removed to address suspected cross-contamination and a sequencing artifact. In a later analysis, a clonal expansion index for each public chain was calculated from normalized within-repertoire ranks of inferred template counts. In a later analysis, generation probabilities were computed with a VDJ recombination model fitted to out-of-frame rearrangements, and the resulting probabilities were checked against IGoR. A later analysis scored TCR-TCR, TCR-HLA and TCR-CMV co-occurrence with hypergeometric tests, applying a repertoire-size bias correction to TCR pairs. To estimate false discovery rates, a later analysis permuted the HLA or CMV assignments 20 times. In a later analysis, co-occurring TCRs were grouped using DBSCAN, and TCRdist sequence similarity was added for clustering within HLA-allele-positive subsets. Repertoires with fewer than 30,000 or more than 120,000 public chains, plus five repertoires with anomalous nucleotide sharing, were excluded from co-occurrence clustering. Entries here come from immuneACCESS through TCRdb and include only in-frame sequences with V and J called. Some clones fail to appear in such tables; in the studies checked, an unresolved V gene covers under half of the shortfall, and the cause of the remainder is unknown. V and J calls and clone size follow that table, whereas D and trimming were derived from the DNA. In all, the sample holds 30,000 to 50,000 clones, and around 68% of those were seen once. The top ten constitute around 4% of the sample.

Notes on this clone: Its antigen is still unknown. Per-nucleotide qualities are absent, and no much larger clonotype sits a single base away.

V drops 7 bases and J drops 4 bases, leaving 14 bases in between. The germline V gene specifies SNHLY as CDR1 and FYNNEI as CDR2. Counted from cysteine to phenylalanine, this CDR3 has 13 amino acids. Only the CDR3 portion is preserved as DNA: 39 bases, with reading frame beginning at the first base. This TCR derives from a middle-aged man in good health and CMV-seronegative. The V and J genes are TRBV2 and TRBJ2-7, with TRBD2 as a weak D call on 7 bases. What was sequenced was PBMCs. The CDR3 sequence is CASNGGGAYEQYF. At the DNA level, the sequence is TGTGCCAGCAATGGGGGGGGCGCATACGAGCAGTACTTC.